This TCR beta chain emerged from a study of T cell responses to AZD1222 COVID-19 vaccine. The study, taken as a whole, reports: Close to half of all spike-specific TCRs reportedly target regions of the variants that are unmutated. Elevations in Spike-specific TCR breadth and depth followed administration of two AZD1222 doses. There were vaccine-associated CD4 TCRs across spike, dominant at 160-218 and 743-854. Clonal diversity may have been underestimated, and the donors were mostly white British, with more females than males.

Profiled with immunoSEQ multiplex PCR; TCRdb holds only in-frame clones, not every one. The table has around 130,000 clones, approximately 85% seen once; the top ten hold about 8.6%. CDR3 length: 15 residues. Germline V gene sequence: CDR1 SGHTA, CDR2 FQGNSA. V lost 5 bases and J 2 bases, leaving 16 bases between the germline ends. Comments on this clone: What it binds is unknown.

The source was peripheral blood, collected on day 0 of AZD1222 vaccination. The chain combines TRBV7-2 with TRBJ2-7, with D possibly TRBD1 on 6 matching bases. This TCR was sampled from an adult in good health. As DNA, the CDR3 is TGTGCCAGCAGCCCCACACCGGGACACCCCTACGAGCAGTACTTC. Protein: CASSPTPGHPYEQYF. Filled out from reference TRBV7-2 and TRBJ2-7, the complete variable domain reads GAGVSQSPSNKVTEKGKDVELRCDPISGHTALYWYRQSLGQGLEFLIYFQGNSAPDKSGLPSDRFSAERTGGSVSTLTIQRTQQEDSAVYLCASSPTPGHPYEQYFGPGTRLTVT.